This TCR beta chain was sequenced for a study of shared clonotypes between healthy human individuals. This CDR3 is built from 16 residues. Germline V gene sequence: CDR1 SGHRS, CDR2 YFSETQ. Trimming left V 0 bases short and J 0 bases short, with 10 bases between. As concerns this clone: As yet, its antigen is unknown.

Study observations and caveats: The study's rarefaction showed incomplete sorted-subset sequencing despite large depth.

Method: immunoSEQ multiplex PCR; TCRdb's copy keeps in-frame clones and lacks some. The sample yields about 1.5 million clones, about 96% seen once. Input material: naive CD4+ T cells sorted from blood. This sample's subset: CD45RA+ positively selected. The V and J genes are TRBV5-1 and TRBJ2-1, with D hard to call. The sequence came from a man aged 30-40 years in good health. CDR3 sequence reads: CASSLGPKASYNEQFF. The CDR3 DNA reads as TGCGCCAGCAGCTTGGGGCCAAAAGCCTCCTACAATGAGCAGTTCTTC.